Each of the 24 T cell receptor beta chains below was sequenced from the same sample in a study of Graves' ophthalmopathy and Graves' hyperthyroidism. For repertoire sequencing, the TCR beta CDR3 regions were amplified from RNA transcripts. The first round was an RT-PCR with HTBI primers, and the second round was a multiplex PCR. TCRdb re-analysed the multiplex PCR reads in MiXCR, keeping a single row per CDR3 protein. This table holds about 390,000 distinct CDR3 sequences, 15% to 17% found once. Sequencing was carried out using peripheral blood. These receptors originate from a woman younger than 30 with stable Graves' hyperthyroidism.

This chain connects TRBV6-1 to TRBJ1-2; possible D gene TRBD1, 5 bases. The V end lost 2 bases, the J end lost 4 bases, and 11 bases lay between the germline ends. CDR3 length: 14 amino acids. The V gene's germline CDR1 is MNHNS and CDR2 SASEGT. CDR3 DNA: TGTGCCAGCAGTGAACCAGGGAACACCTATGGCTACACCTTC. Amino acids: CASSEPGNTYGYTF.

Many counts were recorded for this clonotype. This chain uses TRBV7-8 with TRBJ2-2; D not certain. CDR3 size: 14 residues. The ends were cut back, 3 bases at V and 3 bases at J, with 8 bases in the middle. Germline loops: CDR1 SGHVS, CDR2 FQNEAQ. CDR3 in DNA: TGTGCCAGCAGCTTGGGAACGGACACCGGGGAGCTGTTTTTT. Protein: CASSLGTDTGELFF.

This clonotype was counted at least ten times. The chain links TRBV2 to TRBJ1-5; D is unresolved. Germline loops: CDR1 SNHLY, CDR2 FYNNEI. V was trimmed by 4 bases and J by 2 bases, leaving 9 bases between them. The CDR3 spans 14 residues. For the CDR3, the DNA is TGTGCCAGCAGTGGAGTGGCAGGCAATCAGCCCCAGCATTTT. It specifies CASSGVAGNQPQHF.

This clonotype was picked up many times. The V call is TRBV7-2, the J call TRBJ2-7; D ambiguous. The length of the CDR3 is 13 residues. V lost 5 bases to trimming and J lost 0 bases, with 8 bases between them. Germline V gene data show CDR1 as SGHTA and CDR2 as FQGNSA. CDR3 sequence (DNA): TGTGCCAGCAGCACTGACATCTCCTACGAGCAGTACTTC. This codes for CASSTDISYEQYF.

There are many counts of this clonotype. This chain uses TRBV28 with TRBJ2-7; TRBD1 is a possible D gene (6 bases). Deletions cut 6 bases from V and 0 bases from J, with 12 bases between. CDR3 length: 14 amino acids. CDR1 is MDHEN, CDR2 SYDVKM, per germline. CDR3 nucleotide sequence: TGTGCCAGCAGCCGATGGACAGTCTCCTACGAGCAGTACTTC. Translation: CASSRWTVSYEQYF.

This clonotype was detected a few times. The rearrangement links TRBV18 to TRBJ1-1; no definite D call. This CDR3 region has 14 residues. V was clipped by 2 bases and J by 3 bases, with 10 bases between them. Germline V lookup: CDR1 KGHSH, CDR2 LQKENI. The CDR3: CASSPERDDTEAFF. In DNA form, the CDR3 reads TGTGCCAGCTCACCAGAAAGGGATGACACTGAAGCTTTCTTT.

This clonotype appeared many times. CDR3: CASSSGTSGSYEQYF. DNA of the CDR3: TGTGCCAGCAGTTCCGGGACTAGCGGCTCCTACGAGCAGTACTTC. This sequence joins TRBV27 and TRBJ2-7, with 11 bases fitting TRBD2. The CDR3 spans 15 residues. The J segment lost 0 bases and the V segment lost 4 bases, leaving 2 bases of the junction unmatched. Germline V CDR1 and CDR2: MNHEY, SMNVEV (reference sequence).

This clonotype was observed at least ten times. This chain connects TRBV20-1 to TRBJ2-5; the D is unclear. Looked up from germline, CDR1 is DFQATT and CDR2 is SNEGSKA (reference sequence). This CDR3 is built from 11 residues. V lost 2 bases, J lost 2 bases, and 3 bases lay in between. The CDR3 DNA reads TGCAGTGCTAGACGGCAAGAGACCCAGTACTTC. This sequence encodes CSARRQETQYF.

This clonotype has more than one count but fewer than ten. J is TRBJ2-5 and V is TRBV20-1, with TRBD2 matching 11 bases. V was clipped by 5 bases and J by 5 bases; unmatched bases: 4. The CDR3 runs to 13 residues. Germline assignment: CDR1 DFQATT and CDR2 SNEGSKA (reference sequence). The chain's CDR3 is CSALTSGAETQYF. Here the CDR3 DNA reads TGCAGTGCTTTGACTAGCGGGGCCGAGACCCAGTACTTC.

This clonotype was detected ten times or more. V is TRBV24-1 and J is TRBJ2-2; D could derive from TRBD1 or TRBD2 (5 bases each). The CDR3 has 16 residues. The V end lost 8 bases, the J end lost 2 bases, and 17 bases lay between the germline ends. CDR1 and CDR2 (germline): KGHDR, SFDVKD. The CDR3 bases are TGTGCCACCAAACCCCCCCGGGACCAAAACACCGGGGAGCTGTTTTTT. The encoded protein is CATKPPRDQNTGELFF.

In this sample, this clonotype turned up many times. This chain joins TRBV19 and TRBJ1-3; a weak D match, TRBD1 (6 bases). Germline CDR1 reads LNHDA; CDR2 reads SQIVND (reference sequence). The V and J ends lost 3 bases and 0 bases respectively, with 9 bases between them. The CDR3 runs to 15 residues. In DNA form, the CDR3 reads TGTGCCAGTAGTATTTACAGGGCCTCTGGAAACACCATATATTTT. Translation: CASSIYRASGNTIYF.

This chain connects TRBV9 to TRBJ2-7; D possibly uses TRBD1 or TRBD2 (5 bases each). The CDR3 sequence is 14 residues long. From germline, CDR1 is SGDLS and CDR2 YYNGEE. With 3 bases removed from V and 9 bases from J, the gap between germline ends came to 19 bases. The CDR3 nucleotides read TGTGCCAGCAGCGCCCGGGACGGCCCGTTGGCGCAGTACTTC. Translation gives CASSARDGPLAQYF.

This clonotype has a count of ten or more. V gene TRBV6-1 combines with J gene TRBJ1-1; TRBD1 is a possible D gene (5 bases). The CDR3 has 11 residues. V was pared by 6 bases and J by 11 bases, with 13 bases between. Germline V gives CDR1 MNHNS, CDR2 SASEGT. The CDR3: CASREDTEAFF. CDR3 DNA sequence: TGTGCCAGCAGGGAGGACACGGAGGCTTTCTTT.

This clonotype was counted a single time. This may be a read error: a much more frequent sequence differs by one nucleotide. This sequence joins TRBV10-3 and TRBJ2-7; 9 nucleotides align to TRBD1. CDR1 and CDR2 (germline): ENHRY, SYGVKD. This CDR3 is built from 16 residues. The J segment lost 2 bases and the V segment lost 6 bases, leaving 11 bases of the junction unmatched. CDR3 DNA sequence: TGTGCCATCAGGGACCCGGGACAGGGCCGTCCCTACGAGCAGTACGTC. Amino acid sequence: CAIRDPGQGRPYEQYV.

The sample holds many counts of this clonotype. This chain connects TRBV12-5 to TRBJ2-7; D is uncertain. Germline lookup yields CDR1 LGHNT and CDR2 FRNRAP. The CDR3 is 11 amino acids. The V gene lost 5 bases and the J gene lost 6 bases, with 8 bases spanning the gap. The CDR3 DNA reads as TGTGCTAGTGGTCCTATCCGCGAGCAGTACTTC. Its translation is CASGPIREQYF.

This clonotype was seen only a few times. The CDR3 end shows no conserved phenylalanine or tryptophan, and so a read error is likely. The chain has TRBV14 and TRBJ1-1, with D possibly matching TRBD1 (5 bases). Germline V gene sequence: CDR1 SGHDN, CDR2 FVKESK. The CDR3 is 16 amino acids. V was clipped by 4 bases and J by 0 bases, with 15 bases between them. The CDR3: CASSRRNGTVNTEAFY. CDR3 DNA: TGTGCCAGCAGCCGCCGGAACGGGACGGTGAACACTGAAGCTTTCTAT.

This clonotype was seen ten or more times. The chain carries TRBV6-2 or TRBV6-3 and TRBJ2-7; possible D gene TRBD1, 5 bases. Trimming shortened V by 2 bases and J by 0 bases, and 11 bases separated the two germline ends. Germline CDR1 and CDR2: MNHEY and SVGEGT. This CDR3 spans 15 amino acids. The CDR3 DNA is TGTGCCAGCAGTTACGGCGTTGGGGCCTCCTACGAGCAGTACTTC. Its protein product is CASSYGVGASYEQYF.

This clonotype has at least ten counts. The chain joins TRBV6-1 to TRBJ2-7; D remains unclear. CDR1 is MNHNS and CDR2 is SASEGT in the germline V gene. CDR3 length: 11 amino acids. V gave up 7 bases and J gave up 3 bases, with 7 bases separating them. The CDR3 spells CASTSYYEQYF. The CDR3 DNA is TGTGCCAGCACATCATACTACGAGCAGTACTTC.

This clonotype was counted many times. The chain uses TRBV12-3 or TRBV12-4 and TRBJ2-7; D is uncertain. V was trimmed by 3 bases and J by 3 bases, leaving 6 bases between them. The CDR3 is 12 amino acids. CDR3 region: CASSFYGYEQYF. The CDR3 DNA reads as TGTGCCAGCAGTTTCTACGGCTACGAGCAGTACTTC.

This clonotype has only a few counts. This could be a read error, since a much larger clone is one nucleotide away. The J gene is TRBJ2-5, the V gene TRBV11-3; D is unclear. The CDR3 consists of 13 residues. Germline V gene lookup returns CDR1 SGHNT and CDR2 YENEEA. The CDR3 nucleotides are TGTGCCGGCAGCTTAAGGAACGTCGAGACCCAGTACTTC. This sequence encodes CAGSLRNVETQYF.

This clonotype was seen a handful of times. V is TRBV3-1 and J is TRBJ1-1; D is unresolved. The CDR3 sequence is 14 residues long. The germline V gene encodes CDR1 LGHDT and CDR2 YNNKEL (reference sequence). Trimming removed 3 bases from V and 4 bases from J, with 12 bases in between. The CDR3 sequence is CASSQGGETTEAFF. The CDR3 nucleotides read TGTGCCAGCAGCCAGGGCGGGGAAACCACTGAAGCTTTCTTT.

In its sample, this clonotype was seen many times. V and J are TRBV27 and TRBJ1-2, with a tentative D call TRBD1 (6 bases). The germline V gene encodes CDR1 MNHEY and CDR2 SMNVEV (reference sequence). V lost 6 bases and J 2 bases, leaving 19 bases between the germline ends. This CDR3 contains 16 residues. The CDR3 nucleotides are TGTGCCAGCAGACAGTATCGGGACACAGGGAACTATGGCTACACCTTC. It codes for CASRQYRDTGNYGYTF.

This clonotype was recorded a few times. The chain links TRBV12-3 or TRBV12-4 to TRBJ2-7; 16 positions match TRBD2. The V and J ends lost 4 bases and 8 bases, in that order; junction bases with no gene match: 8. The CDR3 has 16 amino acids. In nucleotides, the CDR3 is TGTGCCAGCAGTTCTCCGGGACTAGCGGGGGGGAAGAAGCAGTACTTC. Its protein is CASSSPGLAGGKKQYF.

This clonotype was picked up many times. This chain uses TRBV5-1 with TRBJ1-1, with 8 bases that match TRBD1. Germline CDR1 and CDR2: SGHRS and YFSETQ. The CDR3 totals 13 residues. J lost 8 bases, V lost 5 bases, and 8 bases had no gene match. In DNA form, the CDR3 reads TGCGCCAGCAGTTCAACAAGGGACAGGGAAGCTTTCTTT. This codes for CASSSTRDREAFF.